The 17 T cell receptor beta chains given below trace back to one sample, sequenced in a study of OX40 agonist ivuxolimab in advanced cancers. The table came from immunoSEQ multiplex PCR; TCRdb's copy has only in-frame clones and leaves some out. The sample includes 65,000 to 100,000 clones, less than 95% seen only once; the top ten take around 0.34%. Sequenced here: CD4+ or CD8+ T cells sorted from blood, sampled in a trial of the OX40 agonist ivuxolimab. The source is an adult with an advanced solid tumor such as melanoma, head and neck, liver or kidney cancer.

This chain connects TRBV6-5 to TRBJ1-1; the D gene is possibly TRBD1 (5 bases). The germline CDR1 and CDR2 sequences are MNHEY and SVGAGI. Trimming removed 2 bases from V and 0 bases from J, with 10 bases in between. The CDR3 length is 15 residues. In DNA, the CDR3 is TGTGCCAGCAGTTACGGGGCCTTGATGAACACTGAAGCTTTCTTT. It specifies CASSYGALMNTEAFF.

The chain combines TRBV7-9 with TRBJ1-4; 7 nucleotides match TRBD1. Unmatched junction bases numbered 15, after V lost 5 bases and J lost 0 bases. Germline V CDR1 and CDR2: SEHNR, FQNEAQ (reference sequence). This CDR3 has 19 residues. The CDR3 loop is CASSPWGGRGPATNEKLFF. The DNA for the CDR3 is TGTGCCAGCAGCCCCTGGGGGGGTAGGGGGCCGGCAACTAATGAAAAACTGTTTTTT.

The chain recombines TRBV6-1 with TRBJ2-7, with D uncertain. The V gene's germline CDR1 is MNHNS and CDR2 SASEGT. V was pared by 5 bases and J by 6 bases, with 8 bases between. The CDR3 is made up of 11 amino acids. CDR3 loop: CASSFPAEQYF. The CDR3 region has the DNA TGTGCCAGCAGTTTCCCGGCCGAGCAGTACTTC.

The V gene is TRBV29-1, the J gene TRBJ2-5, with TRBD1 matching 9 bases. The V gene's germline CDR1 is SQVTM and CDR2 ANQGSEA. The CDR3 is made up of 12 amino acids. The V gene end was trimmed by 6 bases and the J gene end by 4 bases; junction bases not matched to a gene: 3. CDR3 amino acids: CSVSGQGETQYF. For the CDR3, the DNA is TGCAGCGTCTCGGGACAGGGAGAGACCCAGTACTTC. Together with reference TRBV29-1 and TRBJ2-5, the CDR3 gives the full variable domain: SAVISQKPSRDICQRGTSLTIQCQVDSQVTMMFWYRQQPGQSLTLIATANQGSEATYESGFVIDKFPISRPNLTFSTLTVSNMSPEDSSIYLCSVSGQGETQYFGPGTRLLVL.

The DNA of the CDR3 is TGTGCCATCAGTGACAGGGAGGAACAGCCCCAGCATTTT. This translates into CAISDREEQPQHF. The chain recombines TRBV10-3 with TRBJ1-5, with D tentatively TRBD1 (5 bases). V lost 3 bases and J lost 7, with 10 bases in between. In germline, CDR1 is ENHRY, CDR2 SYGVKD. The CDR3 has 13 residues.

The rearrangement uses TRBV6-4 and TRBJ2-1; TRBD1 or TRBD2 may be the D gene (6 bases each). The CDR3 loop spans 16 amino acids. CDR1 and CDR2 (germline): MRHNA, SNTAGT. V was clipped by 0 bases and J by 7 bases, with 16 bases between them. DNA of the CDR3: TGTGCCAGCAGTGACTCGTCTTGGGGGGCTAGGAATGAGCAGTTCTTC. As protein: CASSDSSWGARNEQFF.

V usage is TRBV7-9 and J usage is TRBJ2-1; possibly TRBD1 for D (5 bases). Trimming took off 1 base at V and 9 bases at J, with 13 bases between the two ends. The CDR3 runs to 14 residues. Germline V gives CDR1 SEHNR, CDR2 FQNEAQ (reference sequence). The CDR3 protein is CASSLGTSESEQFF. The CDR3 nucleotides are TGTGCCAGCAGCTTAGGGACATCGGAGAGTGAGCAGTTCTTC. Using reference TRBV7-9 and TRBJ2-1 for the parts outside the CDR3, the full variable domain is DTGVSQNPRHKITKRGQNVTFRCDPISEHNRLYWYRQTLGQGPEFLTYFQNEAQLEKSRLLSDRFSAERPKGSFSTLEIQRTEQGDSAMYLCASSLGTSESEQFFGPGTRLTVL.

V gene TRBV2 combines with J gene TRBJ1-5; D might be TRBD1 (5 bases). The CDR3 length is 13 residues. V was shortened by 4 bases and J by 4 bases, with 8 bases between the two germline ends. Germline V gene data show CDR1 as SNHLY and CDR2 as FYNNEI. CDR3 in amino acids: CASSARGNQPQHF. The CDR3 bases are TGTGCCAGCAGTGCCCGGGGGAATCAGCCCCAGCATTTT. Using reference TRBV2 and TRBJ1-5 for the parts outside the CDR3, the full variable domain is EPEVTQTPSHQVTQMGQEVILRCVPISNHLYFYWYRQILGQKVEFLVSFYNNEISEKSEIFDDQFSVERPDGSNFTLKIRSTKLEDSAMYFCASSARGNQPQHFGDGTRLSIL.

The rearrangement uses TRBV7-9 and TRBJ1-1; 7 nucleotides match TRBD1. J lost 3 bases, V lost 1 base, and 5 bases had no gene match. CDR3 length: 15 amino acids. Germline V gene data show CDR1 as SEHNR and CDR2 as FQNEAQ (reference sequence). This CDR3 is CASSLGQGGYTEAFF. The CDR3 nucleotides read TGTGCCAGCAGCTTAGGGCAGGGGGGATACACTGAAGCTTTCTTT.

The gene calls are TRBV5-1 and TRBJ2-5, with TRBD2 identical over 7 bases. Germline trimming cut 0 bases from V and 4 bases from J; bases unmatched to any gene: 3. The CDR3 is 14 residues long. From germline, CDR1 is SGHRS and CDR2 YFSETQ. The CDR3 DNA is TGCGCCAGCAGCTTGGGACTAGCTCTAGAGACCCAGTACTTC. Its protein product is CASSLGLALETQYF.

The V gene is TRBV18, the J gene TRBJ2-1; the D is unclear. The CDR3 is made up of 14 amino acids. The V gene lost 1 base and the J gene lost 6 bases, with 10 bases spanning the gap. In germline, CDR1 is KGHSH, CDR2 LQKENI. CDR3: CASSPQALFNEQFF. The DNA for the CDR3 is TGTGCCAGCTCACCACAAGCTCTCTTCAATGAGCAGTTCTTC.

The rearrangement uses TRBV14 and TRBJ1-3; no clear D. Per the germline V gene, CDR1 is SGHDN and CDR2 is FVKESK. This CDR3 has 15 residues. V dropped 4 bases and J dropped 3 bases, with 13 bases sitting between them. The CDR3 DNA reads TGTGCCAGCAGCCCGGTTAGCGGTGTTGGAAACACCATATATTTT. Translation gives CASSPVSGVGNTIYF.

The chain carries TRBV7-2 and TRBJ1-1, with 8 bases identical to TRBD1. J gave up 0 bases and V 6 bases, and 6 bases lay outside the gene matches. Germline-derived CDR1 and CDR2 are SGHTA and FQGNSA. The CDR3 consists of 15 residues. The DNA of the CDR3 is TGTGCCAGCAGACCAGGGGGCAGGGTGAACACTGAAGCTTTCTTT. Protein sequence: CASRPGGRVNTEAFF.

The chain has TRBV7-2 and TRBJ2-1, with 9 bases matching TRBD2. The CDR3 sequence is 15 residues long. The J segment lost 9 bases and the V segment lost 5 bases, leaving 11 bases of the junction unmatched. Germline loops: CDR1 SGHTA, CDR2 FQGNSA. CDR3 protein: CASSPRRAGGLEQFF. The DNA for the CDR3 is TGTGCCAGCAGCCCCCGTCGGGCGGGGGGGCTTGAGCAGTTCTTC.

V usage is TRBV9 and J usage is TRBJ2-3, with 14 bases fitting TRBD2. Germline V lookup: CDR1 SGDLS, CDR2 YYNGEE. CDR3 length equals 16 residues. The trim removed 2 bases at V and 5 bases at J, leaving 4 bases unmatched. Here the CDR3 DNA reads TGTGCCAGCAGCGTGACTAGCGGGGGGGCCGGAGATACGCAGTATTTT. Translating gives CASSVTSGGAGDTQYF.

The chain combines TRBV10-1 with TRBJ1-3; 9 nucleotides match TRBD1. V lost 4 bases and J lost 0; bases outside the gene matches: 10. Germline CDR1 WNHNN, CDR2 SYGVQD (reference sequence). The length of the CDR3 is 18 residues. The CDR3 DNA sequence: TGCGCCAGCAGTGTCCAGGGGACAGGGTCCCACTCTGGAAACACCATATATTTT. Its translation: CASSVQGTGSHSGNTIYF.

This clone has a handful of counts. The V and J genes are TRBV5-4 and TRBJ1-1; weak D call: TRBD1 (5 bases). Germline CDR1 is SGHNT and CDR2 is YYREEE (reference sequence). The CDR3 has 13 residues. The V gene lost 6 bases and the J gene lost 1 base, with 10 bases spanning the gap. This CDR3 is CASTWRGNTEAFF. DNA of the CDR3: TGTGCCAGCACCTGGAGGGGGAACACTGAAGCTTTCTTT.